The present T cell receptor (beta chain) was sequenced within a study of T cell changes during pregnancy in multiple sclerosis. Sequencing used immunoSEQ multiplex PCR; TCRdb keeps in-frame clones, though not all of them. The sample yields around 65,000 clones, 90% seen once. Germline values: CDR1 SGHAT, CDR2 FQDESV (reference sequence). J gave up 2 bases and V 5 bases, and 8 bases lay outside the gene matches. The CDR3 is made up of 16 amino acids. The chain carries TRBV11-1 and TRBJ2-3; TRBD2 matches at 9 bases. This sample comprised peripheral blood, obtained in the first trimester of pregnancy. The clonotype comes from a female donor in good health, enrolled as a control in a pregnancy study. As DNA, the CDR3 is TGTGCCAGCAGCCTTGGGACTAGCATGAACACAGATACGCAGTATTTT. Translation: CASSLGTSMNTDTQYF.